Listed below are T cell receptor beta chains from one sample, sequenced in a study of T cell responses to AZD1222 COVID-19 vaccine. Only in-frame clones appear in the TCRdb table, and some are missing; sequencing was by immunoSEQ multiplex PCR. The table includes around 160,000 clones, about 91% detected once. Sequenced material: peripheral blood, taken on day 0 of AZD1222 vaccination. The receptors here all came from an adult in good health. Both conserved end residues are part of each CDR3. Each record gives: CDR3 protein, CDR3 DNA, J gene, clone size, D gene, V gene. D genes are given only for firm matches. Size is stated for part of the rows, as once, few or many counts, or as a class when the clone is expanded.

CDR3aa: CASSLAGTSEETQYF
CDR3nt: TGTGCCAGCAGCTTGGCCGGGACTAGCGAAGAGACCCAGTACTTC
j_gene: TRBJ2-5
abundance: .
d_gene: TRBD2
v_gene: TRBV7-2

CDR3aa: CAWIGSASGGANEQFF
CDR3nt: TGTGCCTGGATCGGTTCGGCTAGCGGGGGGGCCAATGAGCAGTTCTTC
j_gene: TRBJ2-1
abundance: .
d_gene: TRBD2
v_gene: TRBV30

CDR3aa: CASSLYPRGSKQFF
CDR3nt: TGTGCCAGCAGTTTATACCCGCGGGGGAGTAAGCAGTTCTTC
j_gene: TRBJ2-1
abundance: .
d_gene: TRBD2
v_gene: TRBV27

CDR3aa: CASSIGKGRSAGELFF
CDR3nt: TGTGCCAGTAGTATAGGGAAGGGGAGAAGCGCCGGGGAGCTGTTTTTT
j_gene: TRBJ2-2
abundance: .
d_gene: .
v_gene: TRBV19

CDR3aa: CASSSPPFYEQYF
CDR3nt: TGTGCCAGCAGTTCCCCTCCTTTCTACGAGCAGTACTTC
j_gene: TRBJ2-7
abundance: .
d_gene: .
v_gene: TRBV12-3/TRBV12-4

CDR3aa: CASSKFGLSLNSHYQRRLFF
CDR3nt: TGTGCCAGCAGCAAATTTGGGTTGAGTCTAAACTCTCACTACCAAAGGAGACTGTTTTTT
j_gene: TRBJ1-4
abundance: .
d_gene: .
v_gene: TRBV21-1

CDR3aa: CASSSGQGGVQPQHF
CDR3nt: TGTGCCAGCAGCTCGGGACAGGGGGGAGTTCAGCCCCAGCATTTT
j_gene: TRBJ1-5
abundance: .
d_gene: TRBD1
v_gene: TRBV9

CDR3aa: CASGLDRGEGGYTF
CDR3nt: TGTGCCAGCGGCCTAGACAGGGGGGAGGGTGGCTACACCTTC
j_gene: TRBJ1-2
abundance: once
d_gene: TRBD1
v_gene: TRBV27

CDR3aa: CASGLGGTGGYTF
CDR3nt: TGTGCTAGTGGTTTGGGGGGGACGGGCGGCTACACCTTC
j_gene: TRBJ1-2
abundance: .
d_gene: .
v_gene: TRBV12-5

CDR3aa: CASSPTGGGPYNEQFF
CDR3nt: TGTGCCAGCAGCCCCACAGGAGGGGGACCGTACAATGAGCAGTTCTTC
j_gene: TRBJ2-1
abundance: .
d_gene: .
v_gene: TRBV6-2/TRBV6-3

CDR3aa: CASSTISGLQAFF
CDR3nt: TGTGCCAGCAGCACCATTTCCGGCTTGCAAGCTTTCTTT
j_gene: TRBJ1-1
abundance: .
d_gene: .
v_gene: TRBV6-5

CDR3aa: CASSQGGGAYNEQFF
CDR3nt: TGTGCCAGCAGCCAAGGGGGAGGGGCCTACAATGAGCAGTTCTTC
j_gene: TRBJ2-1
abundance: .
d_gene: .
v_gene: TRBV7-9

CDR3aa: CASSFTGAGNYGYTF
CDR3nt: TGTGCCAGCAGCTTTACAGGGGCCGGAAACTATGGCTACACCTTC
j_gene: TRBJ1-2
abundance: .
d_gene: TRBD1
v_gene: TRBV9

CDR3aa: CASSPSLVADQETQYF
CDR3nt: TGTGCCAGCTCACCCTCCTTGGTAGCGGACCAAGAGACCCAGTACTTC
j_gene: TRBJ2-5
abundance: .
d_gene: .
v_gene: TRBV18

CDR3aa: CASSRVPGYGYTF
CDR3nt: TGTGCCAGCAGTCGCGTGCCAGGGTATGGCTACACCTTC
j_gene: TRBJ1-2
abundance: .
d_gene: .
v_gene: TRBV12-3/TRBV12-4

CDR3aa: CASSLAVAGTGSSYEQYF
CDR3nt: TGTGCCAGCAGCTTAGCAGTCGCGGGGACAGGGAGCTCCTACGAGCAGTACTTC
j_gene: TRBJ2-7
abundance: .
d_gene: TRBD1
v_gene: TRBV7-2

CDR3aa: CATSMGSLMNQPQHF
CDR3nt: TGTGCCACCAGCATGGGCAGCCTCATGAATCAGCCCCAGCATTTT
j_gene: TRBJ1-5
abundance: .
d_gene: .
v_gene: TRBV15

CDR3aa: CASRRADSGSEKLFF
CDR3nt: TGTGCCAGTAGACGGGCGGACTCGGGAAGTGAAAAACTGTTTTTT
j_gene: TRBJ1-4
abundance: .
d_gene: .
v_gene: TRBV19

CDR3aa: CASSQDSGGWNYGYTF
CDR3nt: TGCGCCAGCAGCCAAGATTCGGGCGGCTGGAACTATGGCTACACCTTC
j_gene: TRBJ1-2
abundance: .
d_gene: .
v_gene: TRBV4-1

CDR3aa: CASSIVQSSTAYEQYF
CDR3nt: TGTGCCAGTAGTATAGTGCAAAGCAGCACAGCCTACGAGCAGTACTTC
j_gene: TRBJ2-7
abundance: .
d_gene: .
v_gene: TRBV19

CDR3aa: CASSPGSGGNQPQHF
CDR3nt: TGTGCCAGCAGCCCGGGATCAGGTGGAAATCAGCCCCAGCATTTT
j_gene: TRBJ1-5
abundance: .
d_gene: .
v_gene: TRBV7-9